These T cell receptor beta chains were read from a single sample in a study of blood T cell repertoires in COVID-19. Sequencing was performed with immunoSEQ multiplex PCR; in TCRdb, only in-frame clones are kept and a portion is missing. The data hold about 28,000 clones, with approximately 90% observed a single time. The sample taken for sequencing was peripheral blood. Every receptor here comes from a human donor in a cohort sampled during active COVID-19. Both conserved end residues are trimmed from each CDR3. Size tells how often a clone was seen (once, few, many) or the class of an expanded clone, and some rows leave it out.

CDR3aa	abundance	v_gene
ASSLTPSGRDNEQF	NA	TRBV7-6
ASNRASGDTGELF	NA	TRBV14
ASSPGNPNTGELF	NA	TRBV7-3
ASSDRTGGAYEQY	NA	TRBV10-2
ASSPRWEQTYEQY	few	TRBV5-6
ASSPGGSGANVLT	NA	TRBV5-4
ASSLDGGGITDTQY	NA	TRBV5-1
ASSLPRAGELF	NA	TRBV19
ASSPRQGNSGNTIY	NA	TRBV18
ASSFGGAYEQY	NA	TRBV12-3/TRBV12-4
ASRPGQANTGELF	NA	TRBV9
ASSLTFAGSNYNEQF	once	TRBV7-3
ASSISGNTIY	NA	TRBV18
ASSPPGLGPTNEKLF	NA	TRBV18
ALSSGPEQF	NA	TRBV2
ASSLAFSGGARDTQY	NA	TRBV7-2
ASSPYSGVLFGNTIY	NA	TRBV11-2
ASSPQSSAGPVDEQY	NA	TRBV18
ASSLLAGKQFYEQY	NA	TRBV5-6
ASSSPGLAGGDQY	NA	TRBV6-5
ASSGGLAGGTGETQY	NA	TRBV2
ASSLTQANYGYT	NA	TRBV5-8
ASSLVFRLAGPARETQY	once	TRBV5-6
ASSRGGPGETQY	NA	TRBV5-1
ASGMTGVANEKLF	once	TRBV6-5
ASSIKPPSSYNEQF	NA	TRBV19
ASSTTSGSYEQY	NA	TRBV5-1
ASSQGTHSNQPQH	NA	TRBV3-1/TRBV3-2
ASSPERGTSREKETQY	NA	TRBV3-1/TRBV3-2
ASGGDRGVDTQY	NA	TRBV7-2